This T cell receptor (beta chain) was captured in a study of blood T cell repertoires in COVID-19. Clones were read by immunoSEQ multiplex PCR, and TCRdb kept only the in-frame ones, dropping some. The table shows about 190,000 clones, with approximately 84% occurring only once. This clone was seen a handful of times. Membership in each cohort depended on participant-reported clinical history. There are 21 residues in the CDR3. The germline gives CDR1 SGHTA, CDR2 FQGTGA. Trimming removed 5 bases from V and 0 bases from J; junction bases left unmatched: 19. V gene TRBV7-3 combines with J gene TRBJ1-5; 10 bases align to TRBD1. The sequence derives from a woman in her twenties or thirties who had recovered from COVID-19. Sequenced sample: PBMCs or T cells enriched from blood (not recorded which). The CDR3 sequence: CASSQNRDRGNRGTSNQPQHF. Written as DNA, the CDR3 is TGTGCCAGCAGCCAGAACCGGGACAGGGGAAACCGGGGGACTAGCAATCAGCCCCAGCATTTT. The variable domain in full, completed from reference TRBV7-3 and TRBJ1-5, reads GAGVSQTPSNKVTEKGKYVELRCDPISGHTALYWYRQSLGQGPEFLIYFQGTGAADDSGLPNDRFFAVRPEGSVSTLKIQRTERGDSAVYLCASSQNRDRGNRGTSNQPQHFGDGTRLSIL.